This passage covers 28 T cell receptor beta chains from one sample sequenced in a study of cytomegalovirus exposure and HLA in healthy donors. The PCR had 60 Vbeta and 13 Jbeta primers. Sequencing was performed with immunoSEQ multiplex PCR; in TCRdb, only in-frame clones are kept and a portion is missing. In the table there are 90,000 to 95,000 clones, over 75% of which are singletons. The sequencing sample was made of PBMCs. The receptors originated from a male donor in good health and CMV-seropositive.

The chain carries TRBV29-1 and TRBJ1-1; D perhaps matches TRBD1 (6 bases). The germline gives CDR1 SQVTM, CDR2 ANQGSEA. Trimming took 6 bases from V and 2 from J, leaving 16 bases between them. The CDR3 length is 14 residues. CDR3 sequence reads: CSVRTGSANTEAFF. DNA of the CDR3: TGCAGCGTAAGAACAGGGTCCGCTAACACTGAAGCTTTCTTT.

The CDR3 region is CASSLTGTGNTIYF. CDR3 in DNA: TGTGCCAGCAGCCTTACAGGGACTGGAAACACCATATATTTT. This chain connects TRBV11-2 to TRBJ1-3; tentative D call: TRBD1 (6 bases). CDR3 length: 14 amino acids. V gave up 5 bases and J gave up 2 bases, with 10 bases separating them. The germline V gene has CDR1 SGHAT and CDR2 FQNNGV.

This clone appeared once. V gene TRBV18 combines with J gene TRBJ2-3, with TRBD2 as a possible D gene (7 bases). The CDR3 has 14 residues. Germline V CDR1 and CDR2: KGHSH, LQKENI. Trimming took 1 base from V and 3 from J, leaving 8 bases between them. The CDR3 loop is CASSPQGGTDTQYF. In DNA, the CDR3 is TGTGCCAGCTCACCACAGGGGGGGACAGATACGCAGTATTTT.

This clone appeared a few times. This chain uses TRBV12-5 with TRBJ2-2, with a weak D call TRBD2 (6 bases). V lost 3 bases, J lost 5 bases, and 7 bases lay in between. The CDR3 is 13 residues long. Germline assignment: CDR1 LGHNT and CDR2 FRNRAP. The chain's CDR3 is CASGFGGTGELFF. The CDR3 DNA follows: TGTGCTAGTGGTTTCGGGGGAACCGGGGAGCTGTTTTTT.

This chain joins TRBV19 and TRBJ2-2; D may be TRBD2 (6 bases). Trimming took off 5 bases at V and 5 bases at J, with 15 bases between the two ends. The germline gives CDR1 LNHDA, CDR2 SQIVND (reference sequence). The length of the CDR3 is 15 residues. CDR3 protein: CASSEDPGGTGELFF. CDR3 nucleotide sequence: TGTGCCAGTAGTGAGGACCCAGGAGGGACCGGGGAGCTGTTTTTT.

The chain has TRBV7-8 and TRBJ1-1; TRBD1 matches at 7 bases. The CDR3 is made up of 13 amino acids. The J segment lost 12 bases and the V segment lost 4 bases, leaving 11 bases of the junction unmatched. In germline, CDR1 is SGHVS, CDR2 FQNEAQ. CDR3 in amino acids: CASSSKQDRRPFF. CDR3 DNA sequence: TGTGCCAGCAGCTCTAAGCAGGACAGGAGGCCTTTCTTT.

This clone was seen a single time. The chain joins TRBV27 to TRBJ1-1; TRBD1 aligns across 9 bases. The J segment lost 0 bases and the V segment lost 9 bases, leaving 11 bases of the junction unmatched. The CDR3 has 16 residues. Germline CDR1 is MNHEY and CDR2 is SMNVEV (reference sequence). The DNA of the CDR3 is TGTGCCAGACGCCCGGACAGGGGACCTATGAACACTGAAGCTTTCTTT. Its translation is CARRPDRGPMNTEAFF.

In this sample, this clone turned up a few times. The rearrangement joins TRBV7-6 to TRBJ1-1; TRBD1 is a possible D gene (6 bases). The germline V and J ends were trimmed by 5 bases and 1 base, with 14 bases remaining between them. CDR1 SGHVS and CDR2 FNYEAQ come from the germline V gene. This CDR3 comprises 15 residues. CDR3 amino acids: CASSLGTFGNTEAFF. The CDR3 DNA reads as TGTGCCAGCAGCCTCGGGACATTCGGGAACACTGAAGCTTTCTTT.

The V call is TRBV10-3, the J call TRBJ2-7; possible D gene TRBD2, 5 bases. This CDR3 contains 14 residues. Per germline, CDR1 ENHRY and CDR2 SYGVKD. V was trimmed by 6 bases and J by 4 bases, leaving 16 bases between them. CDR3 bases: TGTGCCATCAGGAACCTAGGGAGTTCGTACGAGCAGTACTTC. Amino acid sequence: CAIRNLGSSYEQYF.

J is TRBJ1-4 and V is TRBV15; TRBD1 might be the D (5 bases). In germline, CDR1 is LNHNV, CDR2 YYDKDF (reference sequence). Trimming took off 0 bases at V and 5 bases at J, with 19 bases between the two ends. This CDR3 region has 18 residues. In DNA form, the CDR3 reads TGTGCCACCAGCAGAGATCGGATTTGGGGCTCTTGGAATGAAAAACTGTTTTTT. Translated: CATSRDRIWGSWNEKLFF.

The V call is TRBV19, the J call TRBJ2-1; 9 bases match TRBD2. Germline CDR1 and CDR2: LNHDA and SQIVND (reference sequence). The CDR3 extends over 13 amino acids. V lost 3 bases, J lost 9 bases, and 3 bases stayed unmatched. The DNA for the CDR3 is TGTGCCAGTAGTATCGGACTAGCGCGTGAGCAGTTCTTC. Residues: CASSIGLAREQFF. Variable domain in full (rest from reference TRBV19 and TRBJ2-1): DGGITQSPKYLFRKEGQNVTLSCEQNLNHDAMYWYRQDPGQGLRLIYYSQIVNDFQKGDIAEGYSVSREKKESFPLTVTSAQKNPTAFYLCASSIGLAREQFFGPGTRLTVL.

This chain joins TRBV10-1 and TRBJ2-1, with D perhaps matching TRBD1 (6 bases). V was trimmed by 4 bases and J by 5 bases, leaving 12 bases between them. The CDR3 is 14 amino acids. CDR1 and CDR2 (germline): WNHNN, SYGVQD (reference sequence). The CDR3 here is CASSAVRGDNEQFF. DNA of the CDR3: TGCGCCAGCAGTGCTGTCAGGGGTGACAATGAGCAGTTCTTC.

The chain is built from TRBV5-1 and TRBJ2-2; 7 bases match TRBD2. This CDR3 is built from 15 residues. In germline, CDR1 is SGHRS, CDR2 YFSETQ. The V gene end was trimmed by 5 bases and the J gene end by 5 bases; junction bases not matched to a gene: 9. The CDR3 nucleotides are TGCGCCAGCAGGGGTTCGACCGGGGGGACCGGGGAGCTGTTTTTT. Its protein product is CASRGSTGGTGELFF.

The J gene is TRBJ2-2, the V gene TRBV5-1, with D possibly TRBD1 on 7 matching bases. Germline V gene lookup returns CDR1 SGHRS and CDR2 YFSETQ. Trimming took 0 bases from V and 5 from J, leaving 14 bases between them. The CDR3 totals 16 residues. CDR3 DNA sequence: TGCGCCAGCAGCTTGGCAGGGGGGCGCGGTACCGGGGAGCTGTTTTTT. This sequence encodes CASSLAGGRGTGELFF.

CDR3 nucleotide sequence: TGTGCCAGCAGTGATATTACAGCCAACACCGGGGAGCTGTTTTTT. Amino acid sequence: CASSDITANTGELFF. The rearrangement uses TRBV6-4 and TRBJ2-2; D gene ambiguous. The length of the CDR3 is 15 residues. Germline CDR1 and CDR2: MRHNA and SNTAGT. Deletions cut 3 bases from V and 2 bases from J, with 10 bases between.

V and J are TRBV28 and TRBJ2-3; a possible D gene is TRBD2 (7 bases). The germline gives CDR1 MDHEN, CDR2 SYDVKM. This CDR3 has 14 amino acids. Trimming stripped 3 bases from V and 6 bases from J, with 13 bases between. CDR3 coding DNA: TGTGCCAGCAGTTTGGGGGGGGCACCGGATACGCAGTATTTT. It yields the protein CASSLGGAPDTQYF.

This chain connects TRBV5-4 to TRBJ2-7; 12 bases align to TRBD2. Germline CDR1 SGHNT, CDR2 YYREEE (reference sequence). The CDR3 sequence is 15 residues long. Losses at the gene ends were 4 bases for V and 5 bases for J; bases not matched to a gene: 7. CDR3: CASSPTSGSPHEQYF. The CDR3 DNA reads TGTGCCAGCAGCCCGACTAGCGGGAGCCCCCACGAGCAGTACTTC.

In DNA, the CDR3 is TGTGCCAGCAGCTTAGTCCAGGATGAAAAACTGTTTTTT. Its protein product is CASSLVQDEKLFF. V is TRBV11-2 and J is TRBJ1-4, with D unresolved. This CDR3 has 13 amino acids. Trimming cost V 1 base and J 6 bases, with 6 bases left between them. Per germline, CDR1 SGHAT and CDR2 FQNNGV.

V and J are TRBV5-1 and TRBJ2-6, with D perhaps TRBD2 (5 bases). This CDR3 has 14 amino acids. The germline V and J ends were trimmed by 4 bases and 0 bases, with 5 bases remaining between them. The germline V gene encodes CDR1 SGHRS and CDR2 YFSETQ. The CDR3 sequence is CASSRDSGANVLTF. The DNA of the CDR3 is TGCGCCAGCAGCCGGGACTCTGGGGCCAACGTCCTGACTTTC.

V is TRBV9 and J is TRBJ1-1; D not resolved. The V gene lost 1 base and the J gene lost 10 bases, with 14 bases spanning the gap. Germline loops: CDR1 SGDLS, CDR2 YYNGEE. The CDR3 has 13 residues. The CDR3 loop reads CASSVIVSSGAFF. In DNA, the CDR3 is TGTGCCAGCAGCGTAATAGTAAGTTCCGGAGCTTTCTTT. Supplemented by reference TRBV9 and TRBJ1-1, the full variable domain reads DSGVTQTPKHLITATGQRVTLRCSPRSGDLSVYWYQQSLDQGLQFLIQYYNGEERAKGNILERFSAQQFPDLHSELNLSSLELGDSALYFCASSVIVSSGAFFGQGTRLTVV.

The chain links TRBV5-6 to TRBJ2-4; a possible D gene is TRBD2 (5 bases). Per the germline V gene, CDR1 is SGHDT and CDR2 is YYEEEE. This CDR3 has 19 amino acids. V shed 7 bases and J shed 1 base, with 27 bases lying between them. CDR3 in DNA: TGTGCCAGCTTCTCGAGACCGGAGAAGGCGGAGGTGGCCAAAAACATTCAGTACTTC. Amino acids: CASFSRPEKAEVAKNIQYF.

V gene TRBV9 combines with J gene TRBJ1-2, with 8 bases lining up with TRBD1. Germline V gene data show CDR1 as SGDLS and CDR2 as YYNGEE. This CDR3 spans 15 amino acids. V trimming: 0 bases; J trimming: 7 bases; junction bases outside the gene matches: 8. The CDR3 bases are TGTGCCAGCAGCGTAGCTCGCGGACAGGGATTTGGCTACACCTTC. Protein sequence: CASSVARGQGFGYTF.

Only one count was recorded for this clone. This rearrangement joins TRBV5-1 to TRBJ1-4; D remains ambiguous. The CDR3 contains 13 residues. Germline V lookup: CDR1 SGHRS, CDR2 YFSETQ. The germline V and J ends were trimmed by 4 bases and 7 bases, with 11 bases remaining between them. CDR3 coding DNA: TGCGCCAGCAGCGTCGGGTGGAGTGAAAAACTGTTTTTT. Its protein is CASSVGWSEKLFF. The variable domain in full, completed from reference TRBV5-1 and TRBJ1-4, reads KAGVTQTPRYLIKTRGQQVTLSCSPISGHRSVSWYQQTPGQGLQFLFEYFSETQRNKGNFPGRFSGRQFSNSRSEMNVSTLELGDSALYLCASSVGWSEKLFFGSGTQLSVL.

The CDR3 loop is CAWGRLAGGQNEQFF. The CDR3 coding sequence is TGTGCCTGGGGCCGTCTAGCGGGAGGCCAGAATGAGCAGTTCTTC. V and J are TRBV30 and TRBJ2-1; 11 positions match TRBD2. This CDR3 region has 15 residues. V shed 5 bases, J shed 7 bases, and the junction held 10 bases outside the gene matches. Germline CDR1 reads GTSNPN; CDR2 reads SVGIG (reference sequence).

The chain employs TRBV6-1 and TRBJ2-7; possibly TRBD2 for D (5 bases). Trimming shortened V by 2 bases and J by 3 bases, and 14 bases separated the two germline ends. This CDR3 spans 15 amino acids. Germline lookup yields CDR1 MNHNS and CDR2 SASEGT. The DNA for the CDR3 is TGTGCCAGCAGTGAATACAGCGGCACAAGCTACGAGCAGTACTTC. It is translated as CASSEYSGTSYEQYF.

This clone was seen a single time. CDR3 bases: TGTGCCAGCAGTTTTCTCGCGGCCCAAGAGACCCAGTACTTC. Its protein is CASSFLAAQETQYF. This chain connects TRBV28 to TRBJ2-5; no clear D gene. There are 14 residues in the CDR3. Germline-derived CDR1 and CDR2 are MDHEN and SYDVKM. Trimming removed 3 bases from V and 1 base from J, with 9 bases in between.

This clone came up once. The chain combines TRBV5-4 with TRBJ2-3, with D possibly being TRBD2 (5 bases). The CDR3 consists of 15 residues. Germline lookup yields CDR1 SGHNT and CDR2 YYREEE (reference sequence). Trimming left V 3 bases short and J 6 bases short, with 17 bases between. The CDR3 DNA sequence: TGTGCCAGCAGCTCTCCAGCGGACTCAGGCGATACGCAGTATTTT. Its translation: CASSSPADSGDTQYF. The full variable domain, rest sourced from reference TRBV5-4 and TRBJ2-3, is ETGVTQSPTHLIKTRGQQVTLRCSSQSGHNTVSWYQQALGQGPQFIFQYYREEENGRGNFPPRFSGLQFPNYSSELNVNALELDDSALYLCASSSPADSGDTQYFGPGTRLTVL.

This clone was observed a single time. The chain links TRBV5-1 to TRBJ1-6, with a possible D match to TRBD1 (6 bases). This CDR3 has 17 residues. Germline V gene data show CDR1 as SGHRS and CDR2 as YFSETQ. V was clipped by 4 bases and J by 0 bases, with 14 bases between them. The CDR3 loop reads CASSRQALSSYNSPLHF. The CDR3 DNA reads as TGCGCCAGCAGCAGACAGGCTCTGAGCTCCTATAATTCACCCCTCCACTTT.